Only a few counts were recorded for the clone carrying this T cell receptor beta chain. It was with unique molecular identifiers that the TCRbeta library was prepared. In TCRdb, the PCR reads were re-called with MiXCR into one record per CDR3 protein. Of about 540,000 distinct CDR3 sequences in the sample, around 19% were seen once. The CDR3 length is 15 residues. Trimming took off 3 bases at V and 9 bases at J, with 18 bases between the two ends. The germline V gene encodes CDR1 SNHLY and CDR2 FYNNEI. This sample was included in a study of T-cell reconstitution after alpha-beta-depleted transplantation in children.

Sequencing used PBMCs from the stem cell graft donor, obtained from the stem cell graft. This chain uses TRBV2 with TRBJ1-5; maybe TRBD1 (6 bases). The sequence was collected from a human donor who donated a stem cell graft to a child with acute lymphoblastic leukemia. CDR3 in amino acids: CASSDLAGAPPPQHF. The CDR3, as DNA: TGTGCCAGCAGTGACCTAGCAGGGGCGCCGCCGCCCCAGCATTTT.